This TCR beta chain was profiled in a study of T cells in Graves' hyperthyroidism and ophthalmopathy. Study results and limitations: From stable hyperthyroidism, ophthalmopathy was separated by a 13 V-J model. Most clonotypes expanded in the thyroid (above 0.001) were also present in blood.

This clonotype was seen many times. The antigen is not known. The CDR3 totals 15 residues. The germline CDR1 and CDR2 sequences are SGHAT and FQNNGV. Trimming removed 5 bases from V and 7 bases from J; junction bases left unmatched: 11. Uncontrolled infection, other autoimmune disease, pregnancy or lactation led to exclusion. RNA transcripts gave rise to amplified TCR beta CDR3 regions. HTBI primers were used for first-round RT-PCR of the TCR CDR3. TCRdb processed the multiplex PCR reads anew with MiXCR; each CDR3 protein has one entry. The data hold more than 600,000 distinct CDR3 sequences, with around 15% observed a single time.

This TCR was sampled from a young man with Graves' hyperthyroidism. Sequenced input: blood. This chain connects TRBV11-2 to TRBJ2-3; 8 bases match TRBD2. CDR3 in amino acids: CASSPGQAGGYTQYF. CDR3 in DNA: TGTGCCAGCAGCCCGGGGCAGGCGGGGGGTTATACGCAGTATTTT. Supplemented by reference TRBV11-2 and TRBJ2-3, the full variable domain reads EAGVAQSPRYKIIEKRQSVAFWCNPISGHATLYWYQQILGQGPKLLIQFQNNGVVDDSQLPKDRFSAERLKGVDSTLKIQPAKLEDSAVYLCASSPGQAGGYTQYFGPGTRLTVL.